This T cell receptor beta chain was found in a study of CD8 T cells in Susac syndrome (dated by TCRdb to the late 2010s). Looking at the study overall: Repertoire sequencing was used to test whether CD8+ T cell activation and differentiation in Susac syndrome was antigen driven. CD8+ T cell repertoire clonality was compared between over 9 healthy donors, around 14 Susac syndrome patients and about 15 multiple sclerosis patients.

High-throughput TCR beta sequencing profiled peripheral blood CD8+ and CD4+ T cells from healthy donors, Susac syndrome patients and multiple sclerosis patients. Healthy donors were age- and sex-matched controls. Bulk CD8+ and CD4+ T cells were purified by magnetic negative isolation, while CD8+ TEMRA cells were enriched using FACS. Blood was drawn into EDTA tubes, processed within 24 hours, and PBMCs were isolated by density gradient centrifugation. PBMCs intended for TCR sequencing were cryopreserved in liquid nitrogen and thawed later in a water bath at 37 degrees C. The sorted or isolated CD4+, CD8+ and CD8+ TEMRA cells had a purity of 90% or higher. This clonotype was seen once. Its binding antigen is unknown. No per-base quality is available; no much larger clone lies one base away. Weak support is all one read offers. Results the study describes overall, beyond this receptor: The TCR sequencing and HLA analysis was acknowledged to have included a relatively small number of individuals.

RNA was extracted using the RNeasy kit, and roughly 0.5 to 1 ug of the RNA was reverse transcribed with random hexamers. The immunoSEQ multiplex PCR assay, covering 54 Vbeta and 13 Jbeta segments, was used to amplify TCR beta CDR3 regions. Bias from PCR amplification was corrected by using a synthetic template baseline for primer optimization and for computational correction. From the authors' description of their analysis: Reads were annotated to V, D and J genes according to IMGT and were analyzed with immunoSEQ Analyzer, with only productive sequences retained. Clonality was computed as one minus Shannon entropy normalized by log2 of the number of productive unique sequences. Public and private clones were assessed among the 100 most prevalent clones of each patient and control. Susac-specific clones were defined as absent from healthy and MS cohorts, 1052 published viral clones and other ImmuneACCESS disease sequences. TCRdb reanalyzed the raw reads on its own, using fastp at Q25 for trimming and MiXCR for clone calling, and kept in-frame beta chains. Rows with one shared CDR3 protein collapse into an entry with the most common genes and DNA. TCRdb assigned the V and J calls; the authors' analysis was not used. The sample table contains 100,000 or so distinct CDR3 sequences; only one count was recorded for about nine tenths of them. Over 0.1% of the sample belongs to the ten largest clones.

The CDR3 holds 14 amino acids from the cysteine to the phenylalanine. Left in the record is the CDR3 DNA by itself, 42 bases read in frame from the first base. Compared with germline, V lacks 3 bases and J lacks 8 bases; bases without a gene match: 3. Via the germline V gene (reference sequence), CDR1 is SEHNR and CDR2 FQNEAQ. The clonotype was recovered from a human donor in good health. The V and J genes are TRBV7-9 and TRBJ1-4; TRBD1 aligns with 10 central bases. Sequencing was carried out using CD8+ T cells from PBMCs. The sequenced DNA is TGTGCCAGCAGCTTGGGGACAGGGGAAGAAAAACTGTTTTTT. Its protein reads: CASSLGTGEEKLFF.